Here is one TCR beta chain with its context. Its antigen is not known. This sample was included in a study of cytomegalovirus exposure and HLA in healthy donors. Whole-study results and caveats: In vitro work confirmed that three CMV-associated chains recognize CMV antigens. Reported performance of the classifier showed diagnosis of cytomegalovirus status with high specificity and sensitivity. The study flagged around 160 TCR beta chains as cytomegalovirus-associated.

Some clones are missing from TCRdb's copy, which holds only in-frame ones; the method was immunoSEQ multiplex PCR. The sample lists 60,000 to 85,000 clones, roughly 94% occurring once. The CDR3 has 12 residues. The ends lost 7 bases at V and 5 bases at J; junction bases unmatched: 2. CDR1 and CDR2 from the germline V gene are MNHEY and SMNVEV (reference sequence). Material for sequencing was PBMCs. The chain links TRBV27 to TRBJ2-1, with 7 bases matching TRBD2. The source is a man in his late teens or twenties in good health and CMV-seropositive. CDR3: CASKRGHNEQFF. The CDR3 region has the DNA TGTGCCAGCAAGCGGGGCCACAATGAGCAGTTCTTC.